A single sample gave rise to the 12 T cell receptor beta chains below, sequenced in a study of T cell responses to AZD1222 COVID-19 vaccine. Profiled with immunoSEQ multiplex PCR; TCRdb holds only in-frame clones, not every one. The repertoire has approximately 150,000 clones, about 92% of them found once; the top ten carry 5% to 6.5%. Sequenced material: peripheral blood, taken 28 days after the second AZD1222 dose. The receptors originated from an adult who received the AZD1222 COVID-19 vaccine.

The chain links TRBV18 to TRBJ2-7; possible D gene TRBD2, 5 bases. The V gene's germline CDR1 is KGHSH and CDR2 LQKENI. The V and J ends lost 1 base and 4 bases respectively, with 11 bases between them. The CDR3 is 14 amino acids. CDR3: CASSPLGGDYEQYF. The CDR3 bases are TGTGCCAGCTCACCACTCGGAGGAGATTACGAGCAGTACTTC. Together with reference TRBV18 and TRBJ2-7, the CDR3 gives the full variable domain: NAGVMQNPRHLVRRRGQEARLRCSPMKGHSHVYWYRQLPEEGLKFMVYLQKENIIDESGMPKERFSAEFPKEGPSILRIQQVVRGDSAAYFCASSPLGGDYEQYFGPGTRLTVT.

Points on this clone: This sample includes further DNA sequences coding for the same CDR3. V is TRBV7-2 and J is TRBJ1-3; D is uncertain. With 1 base removed from V and 3 bases from J, the gap between germline ends came to 4 bases. CDR3 size: 13 residues. Per germline, CDR1 SGHTA and CDR2 FQGNSA. The CDR3 bases are TGTGCCAGCAGCTTAGGCAGTGGAAACACCATATATTTT. Amino acids: CASSLGSGNTIYF.

The V call is TRBV5-6, the J call TRBJ2-2, with a possible D match to TRBD1 (5 bases). The germline V and J ends were trimmed by 0 bases and 4 bases, with 10 bases remaining between them. Germline V lookup: CDR1 SGHDT, CDR2 YYEEEE. The CDR3 contains 15 residues. As DNA, the CDR3 is TGTGCCAGCAGCTTGGCCGGCAGGGCCACCGGGGAGCTGTTTTTT. It encodes CASSLAGRATGELFF.

The chain employs TRBV2 and TRBJ1-3; D is perhaps TRBD1 (6 bases). Germline V CDR1 and CDR2: SNHLY, FYNNEI. V was pared by 3 bases and J by 4 bases, with 16 bases between. This CDR3 spans 16 amino acids. For the CDR3, the DNA is TGTGCCAGCAGTGATCGGCCAGGGGTGAAAGGAAACACCATATATTTT. Amino acids: CASSDRPGVKGNTIYF.

This chain links TRBV10-2 with TRBJ2-7; 7 bases are a match to TRBD2. Germline values: CDR1 WSHSY, CDR2 SAAADI. With 0 bases clipped from V and 2 bases from J, the junction kept 4 bases outside the gene matches. This CDR3 region has 15 residues. The CDR3 loop reads CASSESGGIAYEQYF. CDR3 sequence (DNA): TGCGCCAGCAGTGAGTCCGGGGGGATCGCCTACGAGCAGTACTTC.

The chain is built from TRBV19 and TRBJ1-1; D is possibly TRBD1 (5 bases). The V end lost 5 bases, the J end lost 1 base, and 20 bases lay between the germline ends. The CDR3 covers 17 residues. CDR1 is LNHDA, CDR2 SQIVND, per germline (reference sequence). The CDR3 sequence: CASSRIRRRDGNTEAFF. In nucleotides, the CDR3 is TGTGCCAGTAGTCGGATTCGCCGCCGGGACGGGAACACTGAAGCTTTCTTT. Looking up the rest from reference TRBV19 and TRBJ1-1 gives the full variable domain: DGGITQSPKYLFRKEGQNVTLSCEQNLNHDAMYWYRQDPGQGLRLIYYSQIVNDFQKGDIAEGYSVSREKKESFPLTVTSAQKNPTAFYLCASSRIRRRDGNTEAFFGQGTRLTVV.

This sequence joins TRBV9 and TRBJ1-6, with 8 bases matching TRBD1. Per germline, CDR1 SGDLS and CDR2 YYNGEE. Germline trimming cut 0 bases from V and 7 bases from J; bases unmatched to any gene: 9. CDR3 length: 17 residues. The CDR3 DNA is TGTGCCAGCAGCGTAGAATCAGGGGGCCGCTGGAATTCACCCCTCCACTTT. This gives the protein CASSVESGGRWNSPLHF.

V and J are TRBV19 and TRBJ1-2, with no clear D. The CDR3 contains 14 residues. The germline V gene has CDR1 LNHDA and CDR2 SQIVND (reference sequence). V dropped 0 bases and J dropped 7 bases, with 12 bases sitting between them. The CDR3 here is CASSIDEGSRGYTF. Written as DNA, the CDR3 is TGTGCCAGTAGTATAGACGAGGGCTCGCGTGGCTACACCTTC.

This sequence joins TRBV6-2 or TRBV6-3 and TRBJ1-1, with 10 bases fitting TRBD1. The V and J ends lost 0 bases and 3 bases, in that order; junction bases with no gene match: 4. This CDR3 comprises 16 residues. Germline-derived CDR1 and CDR2 are MNHEY and SVGEGT. As DNA, the CDR3 is TGTGCCAGCAGTTACTCCCGGGACAGGGGAGACACTGAAGCTTTCTTT. Protein product: CASSYSRDRGDTEAFF.

The rearrangement joins TRBV3-1 (or the pseudogene TRBV3-2) to TRBJ1-2; TRBD1 is a possible D gene (6 bases). Germline-derived CDR1 and CDR2 are LGHDT and YNNKEL (reference sequence). This CDR3 spans 16 amino acids. The germline V and J ends were trimmed by 0 bases and 8 bases, with 19 bases remaining between them. The CDR3 region is CASSQDTGAGAGGYTF. The CDR3 DNA follows: TGTGCCAGCAGCCAAGATACGGGAGCAGGGGCAGGGGGCTACACCTTC.

The sample holds a few counts of this clone. The V and J genes are TRBV2 and TRBJ1-3; unclear D gene. Per the germline V gene, CDR1 is SNHLY and CDR2 is FYNNEI. V was shortened by 5 bases and J by 0 bases, with 11 bases between the two germline ends. The CDR3 has 15 amino acids. CDR3 DNA sequence: TGTGCCAGCAGTCTAGACCGCGTCTCTGGAAACACCATATATTTT. Protein: CASSLDRVSGNTIYF.

This chain links TRBV28 with TRBJ2-7, with 10 bases identical to TRBD1. This CDR3 is 13 amino acids long. V lost 6 bases and J lost 4; bases outside the gene matches: 3. CDR1 MDHEN and CDR2 SYDVKM come from the germline V gene. CDR3 loop: CASRGQGWYEQYF. CDR3 bases: TGTGCCAGCAGGGGACAGGGGTGGTACGAGCAGTACTTC.